The 8 T cell receptor beta chains given below trace back to one sample, sequenced in a study of shared clonotypes between healthy human individuals. Only in-frame clones appear in the TCRdb table, and some are missing; sequencing was by immunoSEQ multiplex PCR. The sample lists about 1 million clones, about 75% occurring once. The sequencing input was memory CD4+ T cells sorted from blood. The subset was: CD45RA-negative fraction. The receptors were sampled from a man younger than 35 in good health.

This chain joins TRBV6-4 and TRBJ2-5; TRBD2 aligns across 11 bases. The J call is uncertain, as TRBJ2-7 better fits the DNA end. This CDR3 region has 15 residues. Per germline, CDR1 MRHNA and CDR2 SNTAGT. This CDR3 is CASSERLAGCYEQYF. The DNA of the CDR3 is TGTGCCAGCAGCGAGAGACTAGCGGGATGCTACGAGCAGTACTTC.

The chain combines TRBV30 with TRBJ1-1, with 9 bases matching TRBD1. This CDR3 has 13 amino acids. V lost 4 bases, J lost 12 bases, and 12 bases stayed unmatched. Germline lookup yields CDR1 GTSNPN and CDR2 SVGIG (reference sequence). The CDR3 nucleotides read TGTGCCTGGAACCCCGACAGGGGGATTTTTCCTTTCTTT. This sequence encodes CAWNPDRGIFPFF.

This clone was seen a few times. J is TRBJ1-4 and V is TRBV6-1; D call uncertain. V lost 5 bases and J 5 bases, leaving 12 bases between the germline ends. Per germline, CDR1 MNHNS and CDR2 SASEGT. The CDR3 covers 14 residues. The CDR3, as DNA: TGTGCCAGCAGTCGCGGGGAACTAAATGAAAAACTGTTTTTT. It yields the protein CASSRGELNEKLFF.

The V call is TRBV5-6, the J call TRBJ2-7; 9 positions match TRBD1. Germline V lookup: CDR1 SGHDT, CDR2 YYEEEE. The CDR3 has 16 residues. The J segment lost 2 bases and the V segment lost 4 bases, leaving 10 bases of the junction unmatched. Here the CDR3 DNA reads TGTGCCAGCAGCCCCCGGACAGGGGCCGTGACCTACGAGCAGTACTTC. Translation gives CASSPRTGAVTYEQYF.

V and J are TRBV6-5 and TRBJ2-5; 9 nucleotides match TRBD1. Trimming at V came to 5 bases and at J to 5 bases, leaving 6 bases not matched to a gene. Germline CDR1 reads MNHEY; CDR2 reads SVGAGI. The CDR3 consists of 14 residues. As DNA, the CDR3 is TGTGCCAGCAGTGTTAACAGGGGGCTCGAGACCCAGTACTTC. Protein sequence: CASSVNRGLETQYF.

The table lists this clone with a few counts. The chain uses TRBV28 and TRBJ1-4, with TRBD1 matching 7 bases. Germline V CDR1 and CDR2: MDHEN, SYDVKM. The length of the CDR3 is 19 residues. V lost 4 bases, J lost 8 bases, and 22 bases stayed unmatched. DNA for the CDR3: TGTGCCAGCAGTTCCCCAGTACCCCAGGACAGGCTTAACCTCGAAAAACTGTTTTTT. This sequence encodes CASSSPVPQDRLNLEKLFF.

The chain recombines TRBV5-1 with TRBJ1-2; no firm D call. With 5 bases removed from V and 8 bases from J, the gap between germline ends came to 22 bases. Germline assignment: CDR1 SGHRS and CDR2 YFSETQ. This CDR3 contains 15 residues. CDR3 protein: CASSTLEGSSRGYTF. CDR3 in DNA: TGCGCCAGCAGTACTCTGGAGGGTTCCAGTCGCGGCTACACCTTC.

In this sample, this clone turned up a few times. This chain uses TRBV7-2 with TRBJ1-1; D is undetermined. Per the germline V gene, CDR1 is SGHTA and CDR2 is FQGNSA. V lost 3 bases to trimming and J lost 0 bases, with 5 bases between them. This CDR3 comprises 13 residues. CDR3 bases: TGTGCCAGCAGCTTTGCCTTGAACACTGAAGCTTTCTTT. Its protein is CASSFALNTEAFF.